Following are 20 T cell receptor beta chains from one sample sequenced in a study of Tregs in tolerant kidney transplant recipients. These receptors have no identified antigens. Clones were read by immunoSEQ multiplex PCR, and TCRdb kept only the in-frame ones, dropping some. The table records tens of thousands of clones, about 95% of them present only once. Sequenced: Tregs from blood cultured with allogeneic cells. The receptors shown here come from a human donor in good health.

The chain recombines TRBV4-1 with TRBJ2-2; maybe TRBD2 (7 bases). Germline CDR1 is MGHRA and CDR2 is YSYEKL. Between the trimmed V and J ends, which lost 1 base and 3 bases, there was a span of 18 bases. CDR3 length equals 18 residues. The CDR3 loop reads CASSQAKGGGPYTGELFF. CDR3 nucleotides: TGCGCCAGCAGCCAAGCAAAGGGGGGGGGCCCCTACACCGGGGAGCTGTTTTTT.

This CDR3 reads CAISESTAGGSDTQYF. The CDR3 region has the DNA TGTGCCATCAGTGAGTCGACGGCGGGAGGCTCAGATACGCAGTATTTT. The genes are TRBV10-3 and TRBJ2-3, with TRBD2 identical over 8 bases. Trimming removed 0 bases from V and 4 bases from J; junction bases left unmatched: 6. CDR1 and CDR2 (germline): ENHRY, SYGVKD. The CDR3 has 16 residues.

The gene calls are TRBV7-3 and TRBJ2-7; TRBD2 is a possible D gene (5 bases). CDR3 length: 14 amino acids. Trimming removed 2 bases from V and 6 bases from J, with 14 bases in between. From germline, CDR1 is SGHTA and CDR2 FQGTGA. In DNA, the CDR3 is TGTGCCAGCAGCTTAGGGGAGTGGAGCGGCGAGCAGTACTTC. This encodes CASSLGEWSGEQYF.

The chain combines TRBV10-2 with TRBJ1-2, with 9 bases aligning to TRBD1. CDR3 length equals 13 residues. V lost 3 bases to trimming and J lost 8 bases; unmatched junction nucleotides: 4. CDR1 and CDR2 from the germline V gene are WSHSY and SAAADI. CDR3 nucleotide sequence: TGCGCCAGCAGTGAACAGGGGGCGCCCGGCTACACCTTC. Protein sequence: CASSEQGAPGYTF.

The chain combines TRBV6-5 with TRBJ1-3; the D gene is possibly TRBD1 (6 bases). Germline loops: CDR1 MNHEY, CDR2 SVGAGI. The CDR3 is made up of 16 amino acids. V lost 4 bases, J lost 4 bases, and 17 bases lay in between. The CDR3 protein is CASSFNRANSGNTIYF. CDR3 coding DNA: TGTGCCAGCAGTTTTAACAGGGCTAACTCGGGAAACACCATATATTTT.

The chain has TRBV7-9 and TRBJ1-1; the D gene is possibly TRBD1 (5 bases). Trimming removed 6 bases from V and 0 bases from J, with 11 bases in between. The germline V gene encodes CDR1 SEHNR and CDR2 FQNEAQ (reference sequence). The CDR3 is 14 amino acids. This CDR3 reads CASRLRDVNTEAFF. CDR3 nucleotide sequence: TGTGCCAGCAGACTCAGGGACGTGAACACTGAAGCTTTCTTT.

As concerns this clone: A junction end diverges from the germline sequence, so it may reflect a read error. V and J are TRBV7-2 and TRBJ1-5, with TRBD1 as a possible D gene (6 bases). This CDR3 spans 15 amino acids. CDR1 is SGHTA, CDR2 FQGNSA, per germline. The CDR3: CASTLTRGGNQPQHF. The CDR3 DNA is TGTGCCAGCACCTTAACCAGGGGAGGCAATCAGCCCCAGCATTTT.

The V gene is TRBV25-1, the J gene TRBJ2-5; D may correspond to TRBD1 or TRBD2 (6 bases each). Trimming took off 3 bases at V and 6 bases at J, with 14 bases between the two ends. The germline CDR1 and CDR2 sequences are MGHDK and SYGVNS. The CDR3 has 14 residues. The CDR3 DNA is TGTGCCAGCAGTGAGGGGGGCTTTGAGAAGACCCAGTACTTC. Amino acid sequence: CASSEGGFEKTQYF.

The V and J genes are TRBV4-1 and TRBJ2-3; D gene uncertain. CDR1 is MGHRA, CDR2 YSYEKL, per germline. V was cut by 2 bases and J by 6 bases, with 3 bases left in between. This CDR3 comprises 11 residues. The CDR3 DNA follows: TGCGCCAGCAGCCAACGGGATACGCAGTATTTT. Residues: CASSQRDTQYF.

The rearrangement links TRBV27 to TRBJ2-1; 8 bases map to TRBD2. Germline V gene data show CDR1 as MNHEY and CDR2 as SMNVEV (reference sequence). V was clipped by 5 bases and J by 4 bases; unmatched bases: 13. This CDR3 contains 17 residues. As DNA, the CDR3 is TGTGCCAGCAGTATCCCGACTAAGCGGGGGATTTACAATGAGCAGTTCTTC. Its protein is CASSIPTKRGIYNEQFF.

This chain uses TRBV5-1 with TRBJ2-2, with D uncertain. Germline CDR1 is SGHRS and CDR2 is YFSETQ. Trimming took off 2 bases at V and 0 bases at J, with 11 bases between the two ends. The CDR3 contains 16 residues. CDR3 DNA: TGCGCCAGCAGCTTCCGGACGGAAGCGAACACCGGGGAGCTGTTTTTT. It specifies CASSFRTEANTGELFF.

The chain recombines TRBV18 with TRBJ2-3, with 8 bases identical to TRBD2. This CDR3 has 16 residues. Germline CDR1 KGHSH, CDR2 LQKENI. Unmatched junction bases numbered 5, after V lost 1 base and J lost 2 bases. CDR3 region: CASSPRGGGLTDTQYF. Here the CDR3 DNA reads TGTGCCAGCTCACCACGCGGCGGGGGGCTCACAGATACGCAGTATTTT.

This clone appeared once. The chain employs TRBV6-1 and TRBJ2-3; 7 nucleotides align to TRBD2. Germline-derived CDR1 and CDR2 are MNHNS and SASEGT. The CDR3 is 12 residues long. This chain's CDR3 is CPRGRGKDTQYF. DNA of the CDR3: TGTCCCCGCGGGAGAGGAAAAGATACGCAGTATTTT.

The chain couples TRBV5-1 to TRBJ1-1; no definite D call. CDR1 is SGHRS, CDR2 YFSETQ, per germline. There are 13 residues in the CDR3. The V and J ends lost 4 bases and 4 bases respectively, with 11 bases between them. The CDR3 nucleotides are TGCGCCAGCAGCAATGGGGAGATCACTGAAGCTTTCTTT. As protein: CASSNGEITEAFF.

The chain uses TRBV12-5 and TRBJ2-7; 9 nucleotides align to TRBD1. The junction had 6 bases not matched to a gene; V was cut back by 6 bases and J by 3 bases. The CDR3 extends over 14 amino acids. Germline loops: CDR1 LGHNT, CDR2 FRNRAP. CDR3 DNA sequence: TGTGCTAGTGGGAAGGGGACAGGGTTCTACGAGCAGTACTTC. Residues: CASGKGTGFYEQYF.

As regards this clone: One end of the junction varies from germline; a read error may be responsible. The chain couples TRBV15 to TRBJ1-1, with D possibly TRBD1 on 5 matching bases. Germline V gene data show CDR1 as LNHNV and CDR2 as YYDKDF (reference sequence). The CDR3 sequence is 14 residues long. Here the CDR3 reads CATSSRQRIFETFF. CDR3 nucleotide sequence: TGTGCCACCAGCAGCAGACAGCGGATTTTTGAAACTTTCTTT.

This clone was found a few times. This chain links TRBV4-1 with TRBJ2-2, with D tentatively TRBD1 (5 bases). Germline V lookup: CDR1 MGHRA, CDR2 YSYEKL. CDR3 length: 15 amino acids. Trimming removed 1 base from V and 4 bases from J, with 10 bases in between. CDR3 nucleotides: TGCGCCAGCAGCCAAGTCAGGGTTCGCACCGGGGAGCTGTTTTTT. This sequence encodes CASSQVRVRTGELFF.

The V gene is TRBV6-5, the J gene TRBJ1-1; TRBD1 matches at 7 bases. The CDR3 covers 15 residues. Per the germline V gene, CDR1 is MNHEY and CDR2 is SVGAGI. V lost 0 bases to trimming and J lost 2 bases; unmatched junction nucleotides: 3. The CDR3 loop is CASSYSTGRNTEAFF. As DNA, the CDR3 is TGTGCCAGCAGTTACTCGACAGGGCGAAACACTGAAGCTTTCTTT.

The chain carries TRBV5-1 and TRBJ1-3; weak D call: TRBD1 (5 bases). The germline gives CDR1 SGHRS, CDR2 YFSETQ. The CDR3 length is 13 residues. The V and J ends lost 4 bases and 5 bases respectively, with 10 bases between them. The CDR3 DNA reads as TGCGCCAGCAGCGACCGGGACCGAAACACCATATATTTT. Protein sequence: CASSDRDRNTIYF. The complete variable domain, with remaining parts taken from reference TRBV5-1 and TRBJ1-3, reads KAGVTQTPRYLIKTRGQQVTLSCSPISGHRSVSWYQQTPGQGLQFLFEYFSETQRNKGNFPGRFSGRQFSNSRSEMNVSTLELGDSALYLCASSDRDRNTIYFGEGSWLTVV.

The rearrangement links TRBV7-2 to TRBJ2-5, with D tentatively TRBD1 (6 bases). This CDR3 has 14 amino acids. Germline V gene data show CDR1 as SGHTA and CDR2 as FQGNSA. Trimming pared 0 bases from V and 4 bases from J, leaving 9 bases between. CDR3 nucleotides: TGTGCCAGCAGCTTAGCGGGGGCCAGAGAGACCCAGTACTTC. Encoded protein: CASSLAGARETQYF.